This TCR beta chain appears in the sequencing data of a study of blood T cell repertoires in COVID-19. Study context: Nucleic acid was either cDNA or gDNA, and it came from T cells, B-cell-depleted T cells, or PBMCs.

The CDR3 consists of 14 residues. CDR1 is LNHNV, CDR2 YYDKDF, per germline (reference sequence). V lost 0 bases and J lost 4; bases outside the gene matches: 3. Enrolled through a virtual design, the participants were between 18 and 89 years of age and came from some 25 US areas. Participant reports of clinical history set cohort assignment. The data were produced by immunoSEQ multiplex PCR, yet TCRdb's version contains in-frame clones alone and is incomplete. The table lists 350,000 or so clones, approximately 86% of them singletons. The sequence derives from a woman aged 40 to 55 with acute COVID-19. The chain employs TRBV15 and TRBJ2-7, with TRBD2 matching 7 bases. Material for sequencing was PBMCs or T cells enriched from blood (not recorded which). The CDR3 here is CATSRDQGGYEQYF. CDR3 nucleotide sequence: TGTGCCACCAGCAGAGACCAGGGAGGGTACGAGCAGTACTTC. Variable domain in full (rest from reference TRBV15 and TRBJ2-7): DAMVIQNPRYQVTQFGKPVTLSCSQTLNHNVMYWYQQKSSQAPKLLFHYYDKDFNNEADTPDNFQSRRPNTSFCFLDIRSPGLGDTAMYLCATSRDQGGYEQYFGPGTRLTVT.